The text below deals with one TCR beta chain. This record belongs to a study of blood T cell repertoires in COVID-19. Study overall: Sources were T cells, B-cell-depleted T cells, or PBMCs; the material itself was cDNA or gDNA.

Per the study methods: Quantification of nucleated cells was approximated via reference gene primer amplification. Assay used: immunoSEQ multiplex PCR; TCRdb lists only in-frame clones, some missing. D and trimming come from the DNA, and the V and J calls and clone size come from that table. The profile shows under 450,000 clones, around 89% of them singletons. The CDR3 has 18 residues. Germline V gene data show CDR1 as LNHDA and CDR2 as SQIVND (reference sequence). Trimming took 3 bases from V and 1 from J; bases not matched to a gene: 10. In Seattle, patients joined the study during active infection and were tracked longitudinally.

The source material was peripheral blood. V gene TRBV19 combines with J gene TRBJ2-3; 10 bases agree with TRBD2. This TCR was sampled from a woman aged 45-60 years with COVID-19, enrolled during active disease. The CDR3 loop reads CASSIGLAGAWGTDTQYF. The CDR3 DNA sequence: TGTGCCAGTAGTATTGGGCTAGCGGGGGCTTGGGGCACAGATACGCAGTATTTT.